A single sample is the source of the 25 T cell receptor beta chains below, sequenced in a study of T cells in Graves' hyperthyroidism and ophthalmopathy (dated by TCRdb to the late 2010s). Receptor amplification or capture employed multiplex PCR. TCRdb lists the instrument as Illumina HiSeq 2000. The TCR beta CDR3 regions were amplified from RNA transcripts. A first-round RT-PCR of the TCR CDR3 used the HTBI primer set with the Qiagen OneStep RT-PCR kit. Using fastp at Q25 and MiXCR, TCRdb reprocessed the public reads and kept productive beta chains. Identical CDR3 proteins give one entry, which carries the most common genes and DNA. This sample comprises 600,000 to 800,000 distinct CDR3 sequences, about a third of them detected only once. Of the sample, roughly 30% falls within the top ten clones. The source material was blood. Receptor source: a woman between 40 and 55 years old with Graves' hyperthyroidism.

This clonotype was counted many times. J is TRBJ1-6 and V is TRBV7-2; D call uncertain. This CDR3 has 15 residues. From germline, CDR1 is SGHTA and CDR2 FQGNSA. Trimming left V 2 bases short and J 9 bases short, with 14 bases between. CDR3 coding DNA: TGTGCCAGCAGCTTATTTGGCCCAGATTCTTCACCCCTCCACTTT. Translated, it gives CASSLFGPDSSPLHF. Filled out from reference TRBV7-2 and TRBJ1-6, the complete variable domain reads GAGVSQSPSNKVTEKGKDVELRCDPISGHTALYWYRQSLGQGLEFLIYFQGNSAPDKSGLPSDRFSAERTGGSVSTLTIQRTQQEDSAVYLCASSLFGPDSSPLHFGNGTRLTVT.

This clonotype was counted only a few times. This rearrangement joins TRBV2 to TRBJ2-5; 7 nucleotides line up with TRBD2. J was trimmed by 4 bases and V by 6 bases; bases with no gene match: 14. Germline assignment: CDR1 SNHLY and CDR2 FYNNEI. This CDR3 is 16 amino acids long. The CDR3 DNA reads as TGTGCCAGCAGCTTATGGAGCGGGACCTACCGAGAGACCCAGTACTTC. Amino acids: CASSLWSGTYRETQYF.

About this clonotype itself: One end of the junction fails to match germline, which may point to a read error. This chain connects TRBV19 to TRBJ2-1; 10 bases align to TRBD1. CDR1 and CDR2 from the germline V gene are LNHDA and SQIVND (reference sequence). The CDR3 extends over 15 amino acids. The CDR3 protein is CASAAGTGAYNEQFF. CDR3 nucleotide sequence: TGTGCCAGTGCAGCGGGGACAGGGGCCTACAATGAGCAGTTCTTT.

Many counts were recorded for this clonotype. V gene TRBV7-9 combines with J gene TRBJ1-6, with D unclear. The CDR3 loop spans 14 amino acids. The V end was cut by 6 bases, the J end by 5 bases, with 11 bases between. Germline V CDR1 and CDR2: SEHNR, FQNEAQ (reference sequence). The CDR3 nucleotides are TGTGCCAGCAGTTTTACCCCTCATAATTCACCCCTCCACTTT. Translated, it gives CASSFTPHNSPLHF. The whole variable domain, remainder taken from reference TRBV7-9 and TRBJ1-6, is DTGVSQNPRHKITKRGQNVTFRCDPISEHNRLYWYRQTLGQGPEFLTYFQNEAQLEKSRLLSDRFSAERPKGSFSTLEIQRTEQGDSAMYLCASSFTPHNSPLHFGNGTRLTVT.

This clonotype was seen many times. The genes are TRBV29-1 and TRBJ2-5; D perhaps matches TRBD1 (5 bases). Per germline, CDR1 SQVTM and CDR2 ANQGSEA. V was clipped by 6 bases and J by 2 bases, with 13 bases between them. The CDR3 consists of 13 residues. CDR3 DNA sequence: TGCAGCGTGGATTTGGGGCAGCAAGAGACCCAGTACTTC. This gives the protein CSVDLGQQETQYF. Looking up the rest from reference TRBV29-1 and TRBJ2-5 gives the full variable domain: SAVISQKPSRDICQRGTSLTIQCQVDSQVTMMFWYRQQPGQSLTLIATANQGSEATYESGFVIDKFPISRPNLTFSTLTVSNMSPEDSSIYLCSVDLGQQETQYFGPGTRLLVL.

CDR3 sequence (DNA): TGCGCCAGCAGCCAAGTTCCGGCCACCTACGAGCAGTACTTC. It specifies CASSQVPATYEQYF. V usage is TRBV4-1 and J usage is TRBJ2-7; D is uncertain. CDR3 size: 14 residues. Germline V gene data show CDR1 as MGHRA and CDR2 as YSYEKL. Trimming took 1 base from V and 2 from J, leaving 9 bases between them.

This clonotype was seen ten or more times. The rearrangement links TRBV12-3 or TRBV12-4 to TRBJ1-1, with TRBD1 as a possible D gene (5 bases). The CDR3 spans 14 residues. V was trimmed by 5 bases and J by 4 bases, leaving 14 bases between them. The CDR3 nucleotides read TGTGCCAGCAGTCCTCAGGGATGGGGCACTGAAGCTTTCTTT. It specifies CASSPQGWGTEAFF.

Comments on this clonotype: A clone one base away is much larger, so this may be a read error. This chain joins TRBV20-1 and TRBJ1-2; maybe TRBD1 (6 bases). Germline V gives CDR1 DFQATT, CDR2 SNEGSKA (reference sequence). V lost 6 bases to trimming and J lost 3 bases, with 17 bases between them. This CDR3 is 14 amino acids long. This chain's CDR3 is CSAGAGEDHYGYTF. CDR3 nucleotides: TGCAGTGCCGGGGCAGGGGAGGATCACTATGGCTACACCTTC.

The chain combines TRBV2 with TRBJ1-2, with D maybe TRBD1 (6 bases). CDR3 size: 14 residues. Trimming took 6 bases from V and 2 from J, leaving 13 bases between them. The germline gives CDR1 SNHLY, CDR2 FYNNEI. Here the CDR3 reads CASSNPQGNYGYTF. The CDR3 coding sequence is TGTGCCAGCAGCAACCCACAGGGAAACTATGGCTACACCTTC.

The chain employs TRBV12-3 or TRBV12-4 and TRBJ1-2; no clear D gene. The ends were cut back, 3 bases at V and 6 bases at J, with 5 bases in the middle. The CDR3 covers 11 residues. The CDR3 is CASSFTNGYTF. CDR3 DNA sequence: TGTGCCAGCAGTTTTACTAATGGCTACACCTTC.

In this sample, this clonotype turned up many times. J is TRBJ1-6 and V is TRBV25-1, with 7 bases fitting TRBD1. Trimming removed 4 bases from V and 6 bases from J; junction bases left unmatched: 3. The germline CDR1 and CDR2 sequences are MGHDK and SYGVNS. The CDR3 consists of 14 residues. CDR3 sequence (DNA): TGTGCCAGCAGTGCCTGGGACAGTAATTCACCCCTCCACTTT. This sequence encodes CASSAWDSNSPLHF.

As for this clonotype: A read error is likely, as this CDR3 ends without the conserved phenylalanine or tryptophan. No DNA is shown, since the ends of the CDR3 on it are uncertain; the CDR3 is the one TCRdb lists. J is TRBJ1-1 and V is TRBV11-2. Germline loops: CDR1 SGHAT, CDR2 FQNNGV. Inclusive of both ends, the CDR3 amounts to 13 amino acids. The CDR3 sequence: CASRRRQNTEALL.

This clonotype was counted ten times or more. The chain couples TRBV6-6 to TRBJ2-5, with a possible D match to TRBD2 (5 bases). The germline V gene has CDR1 MNHNY and CDR2 SVGAGI (reference sequence). The CDR3 extends over 12 amino acids. With 3 bases removed from V and 5 bases from J, the gap between germline ends came to 7 bases. The CDR3 here is CASSYWRETQYF. DNA of the CDR3: TGTGCCAGCAGTTATTGGAGGGAGACCCAGTACTTC.

In its sample, this clonotype was seen once. This may arise from a read error, as a much more abundant clone is one base away. This chain uses TRBV6-5 with TRBJ1-2, with 10 bases that match TRBD1. CDR1 and CDR2 (germline): MNHEY, SVGAGI. Germline trimming cut 6 bases from V and 8 bases from J; bases unmatched to any gene: 6. The CDR3 totals 13 residues. CDR3 sequence: CASSSDRGQGYTF. CDR3 nucleotide sequence: TGTGCCAGCAGCTCCGACAGGGGGCAAGGCTACACCTTC.

As regards this clonotype: This may stem from a read error, because a much larger clone lies one nucleotide away. The chain uses TRBV29-1 and TRBJ2-7; unclear D gene. The CDR3 is 14 residues long. Germline CDR1 SQVTM, CDR2 ANQGSEA. The V and J ends lost 7 bases and 0 bases respectively, with 16 bases between them. This chain's CDR3 is CSARSGRSSYEQYF. Written as DNA, the CDR3 is TGCAGCGCCCGTTCTGGCCGGAGCTCCTACGAGCAGTACTTC.

The chain recombines TRBV20-1 with TRBJ2-2; TRBD2 matches at 7 bases. The CDR3 is 15 residues long. Germline lookup yields CDR1 DFQATT and CDR2 SNEGSKA (reference sequence). Unmatched junction bases numbered 8, after V lost 6 bases and J lost 1 base. CDR3 nucleotides: TGCAGTGCGGGGGGGAGAGTCATGAACACCGGGGAGCTGTTTTTT. It encodes CSAGGRVMNTGELFF.

This clonotype was observed a few times. The J gene is TRBJ1-3, the V gene TRBV2; perhaps TRBD1 as D (5 bases). Looked up from germline, CDR1 is SNHLY and CDR2 is FYNNEI. The CDR3 is 16 residues long. The V gene lost 0 bases and the J gene lost 4 bases, with 13 bases spanning the gap. The CDR3 bases are TGTGCCAGCAGTGAAGCCGCCGGGGGTCGAGGAAACACCATATATTTT. It yields the protein CASSEAAGGRGNTIYF.

The chain has TRBV4-1 and TRBJ1-5; a weak D match, TRBD1 (6 bases). With 5 bases removed from V and 4 bases from J, the gap between germline ends came to 15 bases. This CDR3 is built from 15 residues. Germline V gene data show CDR1 as MGHRA and CDR2 as YSYEKL. CDR3 sequence reads: CASSETGTLNQPQHF. CDR3 bases: TGCGCCAGCAGCGAAACCGGGACATTAAATCAGCCCCAGCATTTT.

The CDR3, as DNA: TGTGCCACCCACGACGGAGCGACGGCCTACACCGGGGAGCTGTTTTTT. Its protein is CATHDGATAYTGELFF. The chain has TRBV24-1 and TRBJ2-2; D call uncertain. CDR1 is KGHDR, CDR2 SFDVKD, per germline. Trimming shortened V by 9 bases and J by 3 bases, and 19 bases separated the two germline ends. This CDR3 is 16 amino acids long.

The V gene is TRBV29-1, the J gene TRBJ1-5; 9 nucleotides align to TRBD1. Germline V gene sequence: CDR1 SQVTM, CDR2 ANQGSEA. The length of the CDR3 is 15 residues. J gave up 4 bases and V 6 bases, and 10 bases lay outside the gene matches. CDR3 amino acids: CSVQSTGQGNQPQHF. The CDR3, as DNA: TGCAGCGTCCAAAGTACGGGACAGGGTAATCAGCCCCAGCATTTT.

This clonotype appeared many times. The J gene is TRBJ1-5, the V gene TRBV6-2 or TRBV6-3; a possible D gene is TRBD1 (6 bases). Trimming stripped 5 bases from V and 5 bases from J, with 13 bases between. This CDR3 comprises 14 residues. Germline CDR1 and CDR2: MNHEY and SVGEGT. CDR3: CASSRWGADQPQHF. In DNA form, the CDR3 reads TGTGCCAGCAGTAGATGGGGGGCGGATCAGCCCCAGCATTTT.

This clonotype was recorded a few times. This rearrangement joins TRBV2 to TRBJ1-5; TRBD1 is a possible D gene (5 bases). The length of the CDR3 is 14 residues. Per germline, CDR1 SNHLY and CDR2 FYNNEI. Between the trimmed V and J ends, which lost 5 bases and 4 bases, there was a span of 12 bases. The CDR3 nucleotides are TGTGCCAGCAGTAGTCACAGGACGAATCAGCCCCAGCATTTT. Its protein product is CASSSHRTNQPQHF.

This clonotype was detected only a few times. The rearrangement links TRBV7-3 to TRBJ1-2; 12 nucleotides line up with TRBD1. After removal of 5 bases from V and 7 bases from J, the junction contained 11 bases not matched to a gene. The CDR3 covers 16 residues. In germline, CDR1 is SGHTA, CDR2 FQGTGA. The CDR3 nucleotides are TGTGCCAGCAGCCCCAACCCGGGACAGGGGGCGACTGGCTACACCTTC. This translates into CASSPNPGQGATGYTF. The variable domain in full, completed from reference TRBV7-3 and TRBJ1-2, reads GAGVSQTPSNKVTEKGKYVELRCDPISGHTALYWYRQSLGQGPEFLIYFQGTGAADDSGLPNDRFFAVRPEGSVSTLKIQRTERGDSAVYLCASSPNPGQGATGYTFGSGTRLTVV.

V gene TRBV10-3 combines with J gene TRBJ2-2; D is uncertain. Germline V gene lookup returns CDR1 ENHRY and CDR2 SYGVKD. CDR3 length: 11 amino acids. V lost 7 bases and J lost 7, with 7 bases in between. The CDR3 region is CAINKDGELFF. The CDR3 coding sequence is TGTGCCATCAACAAGGACGGGGAGCTGTTTTTT.

The table lists this clonotype with many counts. The CDR3 here is CASSGEGGYQPQHF. The DNA for the CDR3 is TGTGCCAGCAGTGGCGAGGGCGGGTATCAGCCCCAGCATTTT. The chain couples TRBV6-1 to TRBJ1-5; D call uncertain. Germline lookup yields CDR1 MNHNS and CDR2 SASEGT. V lost 4 bases, J lost 5 bases, and 12 bases lay in between. CDR3 size: 14 residues.